The T cell receptor (beta chain) described here comes from a study of T-cell reconstitution after alpha-beta-depleted transplantation in children. Study-level points and caveats: One year after transplant, T-cell counts and diversity came mostly from newly produced T cells.

Unique molecular identifiers featured in how the TCRbeta library was prepared. MiXCR, applied by TCRdb to the PCR reads, yields one record per CDR3 protein. This table has fewer than 700,000 distinct CDR3 sequences, around 23% appearing once. The CDR3 runs 12 residues. V was cut by 5 bases and J by 8 bases, with 12 bases left in between. CDR1 and CDR2 from the germline V gene are SQVTM and ANQGSEA. This clonotype appeared a few times. Antigen: not known. The sequences come from PBMCs, mostly from graft donor cells, collected 360 days after TCRalphabeta/CD19-depleted stem cell transplant. J is TRBJ1-4 and V is TRBV29-1; D perhaps matches TRBD1 (5 bases). The receptor was isolated from a boy less than two years old who had a stem cell transplant for acute myeloid leukemia, so the T cells may come from the graft donor. In DNA, the CDR3 is TGCAGCGTTCCCACTGGGGGGGAAAAACTGTTTTTT. It specifies CSVPTGGEKLFF.